The T cell receptor (beta chain) described here comes from a study of blood T cell repertoires in COVID-19. The overall study: Sources were T cells, B-cell-depleted T cells, or PBMCs; the material itself was cDNA or gDNA.

CDR3 length equals 15 residues. Losses at the gene ends were 3 bases for V and 5 bases for J; bases not matched to a gene: 7. CDR1 and CDR2 from the germline V gene are MNHEY and SVGAGI. The authors' processing: The authors estimated nucleated cell counts from reference gene primer amplification. Sequencing was performed with immunoSEQ multiplex PCR; in TCRdb, only in-frame clones are kept and a portion is missing. That table furnishes V, J and clone size, whereas the DNA furnished D and trimming. This repertoire shows some 250,000 clones, around 80% found once; its top ten account for over 12%. Cohort allocation depended upon clinical history that participants reported. In Cohort 3, a recovered donor had either two negative PCRs, clearance, or symptom resolution.

Sequencing was performed on PBMCs or T cells enriched from blood (not recorded which). The chain is built from TRBV6-5 and TRBJ2-7; TRBD2 matches 10 bases. The clonotype comes from a man aged 35 to 55 who had recovered from COVID-19. CDR3 region: CASSYSGGPGNEQYF. The CDR3 bases are TGTGCCAGCAGTTATAGCGGGGGGCCGGGAAACGAGCAGTACTTC.